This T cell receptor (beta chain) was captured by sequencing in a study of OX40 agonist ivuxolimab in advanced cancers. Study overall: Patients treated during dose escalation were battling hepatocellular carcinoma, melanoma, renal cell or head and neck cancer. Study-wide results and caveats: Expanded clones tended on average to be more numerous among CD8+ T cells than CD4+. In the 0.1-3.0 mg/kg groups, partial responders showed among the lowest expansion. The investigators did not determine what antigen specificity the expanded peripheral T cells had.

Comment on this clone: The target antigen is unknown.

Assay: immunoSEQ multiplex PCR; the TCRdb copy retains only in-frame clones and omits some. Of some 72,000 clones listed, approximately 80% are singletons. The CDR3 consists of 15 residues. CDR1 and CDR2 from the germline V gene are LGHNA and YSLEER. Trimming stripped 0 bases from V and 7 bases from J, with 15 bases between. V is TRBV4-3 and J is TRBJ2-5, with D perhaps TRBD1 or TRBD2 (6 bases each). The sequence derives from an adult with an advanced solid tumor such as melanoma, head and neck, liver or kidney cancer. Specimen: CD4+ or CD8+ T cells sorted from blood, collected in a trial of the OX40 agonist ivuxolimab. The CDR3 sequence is CASSQEYSGGGTQYF. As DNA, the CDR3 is TGCGCCAGCAGCCAAGAATATAGCGGAGGGGGGACCCAGTACTTC.